The 15 T cell receptor beta chains below were found in one sample sequenced in a study of graft-versus-host responses after intestinal transplantation. For these receptors, no antigen is known. This table comes from immunoSEQ multiplex PCR, and its TCRdb copy is limited to in-frame clones, with some not included. The sample has approximately 130,000 clones; about 92% are singletons. The source was unstimulated CD4+ T cells sorted from spleen or lymph node cells, collected before intestinal transplant. The source of these receptors is a human donor who received an intestinal transplant.

The CDR3 loop is CASSYSSPDYGYTF. CDR3 DNA sequence: TGTGCCAGCAGTTACTCGAGCCCTGACTATGGCTACACCTTC. This chain connects TRBV6-6 to TRBJ1-2; no definite D call. The length of the CDR3 is 14 residues. V lost 0 bases and J 3 bases, leaving 8 bases between the germline ends. In germline, CDR1 is MNHNY, CDR2 SVGAGI (reference sequence).

The chain carries TRBV2 and TRBJ2-1, with D possibly matching TRBD2 (5 bases). Trimming cost V 8 bases and J 0 bases, with 14 bases left between them. This CDR3 has 15 residues. Germline CDR1 reads SNHLY; CDR2 reads FYNNEI. CDR3 in DNA: TGTGCCAGCGTCATATTAGCGAGCTCCTACAATGAGCAGTTCTTC. It encodes CASVILASSYNEQFF.

This chain links TRBV18 with TRBJ1-5; D is ambiguous. The CDR3 is made up of 15 amino acids. CDR1 is KGHSH, CDR2 LQKENI, per germline. V was cut by 3 bases and J by 2 bases, with 11 bases left in between. CDR3 region: CASSPLGPGNQPQHF. CDR3 nucleotide sequence: TGTGCCAGCTCACCTCTGGGTCCGGGCAATCAGCCCCAGCATTTT.

The chain joins TRBV19 to TRBJ2-2; no firm D call. Germline CDR1 LNHDA, CDR2 SQIVND (reference sequence). V lost 2 bases to trimming and J lost 1 base, with 5 bases between them. The CDR3 runs to 14 residues. The DNA of the CDR3 is TGTGCCAGTAGTATACTCCAGAACACCGGGGAGCTGTTTTTT. It specifies CASSILQNTGELFF.

V gene TRBV4-2 combines with J gene TRBJ2-5, with D perhaps matching TRBD2 (6 bases). Germline loops: CDR1 LGHNA, CDR2 YNFKEQ. CDR3 length: 16 residues. Trimming pared 1 base from V and 1 base from J, leaving 13 bases between. The CDR3 region has the DNA TGTGCCAGCAGCCAAGGGGTAAGGGACTTCCAAGAGACCCAGTACTTC. Amino acids: CASSQGVRDFQETQYF.

This chain uses TRBV11-2 with TRBJ2-3; D unclear. The CDR3 is made up of 11 amino acids. CDR1 and CDR2 from the germline V gene are SGHAT and FQNNGV. V lost 2 bases and J 6 bases, leaving 3 bases between the germline ends. CDR3 in amino acids: CASSLRDTQYF. The CDR3 DNA is TGTGCCAGCAGCTTACGGGATACGCAGTATTTT. The full variable domain, with the rest looked up from reference TRBV11-2 and TRBJ2-3, is EAGVAQSPRYKIIEKRQSVAFWCNPISGHATLYWYQQILGQGPKLLIQFQNNGVVDDSQLPKDRFSAERLKGVDSTLKIQPAKLEDSAVYLCASSLRDTQYFGPGTRLTVL.

The rearrangement joins TRBV27 to TRBJ2-7; D perhaps matches TRBD2 (6 bases). Trimming left V 2 bases short and J 2 bases short, with 10 bases between. CDR3 length: 14 amino acids. Germline V CDR1 and CDR2: MNHEY, SMNVEV (reference sequence). The CDR3 reads CASSLGGVAYEQYF. The CDR3 region has the DNA TGTGCCAGCAGTTTAGGAGGGGTGGCCTACGAGCAGTACTTC.

V usage is TRBV12-5 and J usage is TRBJ1-3, with a tentative D call TRBD1 (5 bases). The germline gives CDR1 LGHNT, CDR2 FRNRAP. The germline V and J ends were trimmed by 6 bases and 3 bases, with 18 bases remaining between them. This CDR3 contains 16 residues. The CDR3 region has the DNA TGTGCTAGTGGACCCAATCCCGGGGGGTTTGGAAACACCATATATTTT. It encodes CASGPNPGGFGNTIYF.

The chain is built from TRBV7-9 and TRBJ1-3, with 9 bases fitting TRBD1. V lost 2 bases, J lost 1 base, and 3 bases stayed unmatched. This CDR3 contains 16 residues. Germline lookup yields CDR1 SEHNR and CDR2 FQNEAQ (reference sequence). The CDR3 nucleotides read TGTGCCAGCAGCTTATACAGGGGGCTGTCTGGAAACACCATATATTTT. It encodes CASSLYRGLSGNTIYF.

V gene TRBV5-6 combines with J gene TRBJ2-2; D gene ambiguous. Trimming shortened V by 0 bases and J by 3 bases, and 6 bases separated the two germline ends. The length of the CDR3 is 14 residues. CDR1 is SGHDT, CDR2 YYEEEE, per germline. The CDR3 loop is CASSLATYTGELFF. CDR3 bases: TGTGCCAGCAGCTTGGCGACTTACACCGGGGAGCTGTTTTTT. Variable domain in full (rest from reference TRBV5-6 and TRBJ2-2): DAGVTQSPTHLIKTRGQQVTLRCSPKSGHDTVSWYQQALGQGPQFIFQYYEEEERQRGNFPDRFSGHQFPNYSSELNVNALLLGDSALYLCASSLATYTGELFFGEGSRLTVL.

The gene calls are TRBV2 and TRBJ1-2; 10 positions match TRBD1. The CDR3 extends over 15 amino acids. Unmatched junction bases numbered 11, after V lost 8 bases and J lost 5 bases. Per germline, CDR1 SNHLY and CDR2 FYNNEI. The DNA for the CDR3 is TGTGCCAGCCGACGAGGGACAGGGGATTGGTATGGCTACACCTTC. Translating gives CASRRGTGDWYGYTF.

The chain has TRBV6-5 and TRBJ2-2; TRBD2 matches 9 bases. There are 15 residues in the CDR3. V lost 5 bases to trimming and J lost 2 bases; unmatched junction nucleotides: 3. Germline V gene sequence: CDR1 MNHEY, CDR2 SVGAGI. This CDR3 reads CASSKRGVNTGELFF. The CDR3 coding sequence is TGTGCCAGCAGTAAGCGGGGGGTTAACACCGGGGAGCTGTTTTTT.

This clone showed up just a few times. V and J are TRBV5-5 and TRBJ2-7; D not certain. The CDR3 spans 15 residues. Germline CDR1 is SGHKS and CDR2 is YYEKEE (reference sequence). Trimming shortened V by 1 base and J by 0 bases, and 11 bases separated the two germline ends. CDR3 coding DNA: TGTGCCAGCAGCTTGTGGTGGGGAAGCTCCTACGAGCAGTACTTC. Translation gives CASSLWWGSSYEQYF.

The chain links TRBV7-9 to TRBJ1-1; D gene uncertain. The CDR3 spans 13 residues. The germline V and J ends were trimmed by 5 bases and 5 bases, with 12 bases remaining between them. From germline, CDR1 is SEHNR and CDR2 FQNEAQ (reference sequence). The DNA for the CDR3 is TGTGCCAGCAGCCGGCACGGGCCAACTGAAGCTTTCTTT. Encoded protein: CASSRHGPTEAFF.

The CDR3 here is CASGSKLAGGSSSYEQYF. Written as DNA, the CDR3 is TGTGCTAGTGGTTCCAAACTAGCGGGGGGCTCTAGCTCCTACGAGCAGTACTTC. The V call is TRBV12-5, the J call TRBJ2-7; 12 bases match TRBD2. The CDR3 extends over 18 amino acids. Germline V gene lookup returns CDR1 LGHNT and CDR2 FRNRAP. J was trimmed by 0 bases and V by 4 bases; bases with no gene match: 10.